Listed here are 18 T cell receptor beta chains from one sample, sequenced in a study of T cell repertoires in cytomegalovirus infection. TCRdb itself ran the reads through MiXCR, one entry per CDR3 protein. The repertoire consists of 650,000 to 850,000 distinct CDR3 sequences, with around 29% occurring once and the leading ten covering less than 15%. These receptors have no identified antigens. This sample comprised cultured CD8+ T cells from PBMCs, obtained from culture after CMV antigen stimulation. These receptors came from a human donor in good health (CMV status not recorded). Some clones in this sample may be carry-over from other donors' samples.

The chain is built from TRBV7-6 and TRBJ1-2; D may be TRBD1 (5 bases). Looked up from germline, CDR1 is SGHVS and CDR2 is FNYEAQ. V dropped 8 bases and J dropped 4 bases, with 11 bases sitting between them. The CDR3 extends over 12 amino acids. Written as DNA, the CDR3 is TGTGCCAGCTTTGACAGTCTCTATGGCTACACCTTC. Residues: CASFDSLYGYTF. Variable domain in full (rest from reference TRBV7-6 and TRBJ1-2): GAGVSQSPRYKVTKRGQDVALRCDPISGHVSLYWYRQALGQGPEFLTYFNYEAQQDKSGLPNDRFSAERPEGSISTLTIQRTEQRDSAMYRCASFDSLYGYTFGSGTRLTVV.

This clonotype has a count of ten or more. This chain links TRBV12-3 or TRBV12-4 with TRBJ1-6; D is ambiguous. The ends were cut back, 6 bases at V and 5 bases at J, with 14 bases in the middle. This CDR3 contains 15 residues. CDR3 DNA sequence: TGTGCCAGCAGCCAGACCCCCTATAATAATTCACCCCTCCACTTT. It specifies CASSQTPYNNSPLHF.

Only a few counts were recorded for this clonotype. The gene calls are TRBV2 and TRBJ2-3; 9 bases fit TRBD1. CDR3 length: 17 residues. Germline V lookup: CDR1 SNHLY, CDR2 FYNNEI. The ends lost 2 bases at V and 3 bases at J; junction bases unmatched: 9. The CDR3 loop reads CASSERIPGQGTDTQYF. The CDR3 bases are TGTGCCAGCAGTGAAAGGATACCGGGACAGGGAACAGATACGCAGTATTTT.

This chain joins TRBV12-3 or TRBV12-4 and TRBJ2-1; TRBD1 agrees at 7 bases. V lost 10 bases to trimming and J lost 10 bases; unmatched junction nucleotides: 16. CDR3 length equals 14 residues. The CDR3, as DNA: TGTGCCATCCTATTAATGACAGGGATGGGAGAGCAGTTCTTC. It specifies CAILLMTGMGEQFF.

This clonotype appeared a few times. This chain links TRBV28 with TRBJ2-5, with 10 bases aligning to TRBD2. Germline-derived CDR1 and CDR2 are MDHEN and SYDVKM. This CDR3 is 15 amino acids long. The junction had 5 bases not matched to a gene; V was cut back by 2 bases and J by 5 bases. The chain's CDR3 is CASSLVAGGWETQYF. DNA of the CDR3: TGTGCCAGCAGTTTAGTAGCGGGGGGATGGGAGACCCAGTACTTC.

There are a few counts of this clonotype. V and J are TRBV6-1 and TRBJ2-5, with D tentatively TRBD2 (6 bases). Germline values: CDR1 MNHNS, CDR2 SASEGT. V shed 11 bases and J shed 3 bases, with 16 bases lying between them. CDR3 length: 13 amino acids. CDR3 sequence: CAVGRGVEETQYF. CDR3 nucleotide sequence: TGTGCCGTTGGGCGGGGAGTGGAAGAGACCCAGTACTTC.

The chain links TRBV24-1 to TRBJ2-1; D is ambiguous. Trimming removed 3 bases at V and 2 bases at J, with 7 bases between. CDR1 and CDR2 from the germline V gene are KGHDR and SFDVKD. The CDR3 runs 14 residues. Here the CDR3 reads CATSDRATYNEQFF. For the CDR3, the DNA is TGTGCCACCAGTGATCGGGCGACCTACAATGAGCAGTTCTTC.

The chain is built from TRBV27 and TRBJ2-5; 13 nucleotides align to TRBD2. V shed 5 bases and J 1 base; nucleotides not matched to a gene: 4. CDR3 length: 16 amino acids. CDR1 MNHEY and CDR2 SMNVEV come from the germline V gene (reference sequence). CDR3: CASSPGLAGPQETQYF. In nucleotides, the CDR3 is TGTGCCAGCAGTCCGGGACTAGCGGGGCCCCAAGAGACCCAGTACTTC.

The V call is TRBV12-3 or TRBV12-4, the J call TRBJ2-1; D ambiguous. The ends were cut back, 2 bases at V and 4 bases at J, with 9 bases in the middle. The CDR3 spans 14 residues. The CDR3 spells CASSLFSGYNEQFF. CDR3 coding DNA: TGTGCCAGCAGTTTATTTTCAGGATACAATGAGCAGTTCTTC.

This clonotype was detected only a few times. This chain joins TRBV5-5 and TRBJ1-1, with D hard to call. Germline loops: CDR1 SGHKS, CDR2 YYEKEE (reference sequence). The length of the CDR3 is 13 residues. Trimming left V 5 bases short and J 1 base short, with 9 bases between. CDR3 protein: CASRPTSNTEAFF. CDR3 DNA: TGTGCCAGCAGGCCGACATCGAACACTGAAGCTTTCTTT.

The genes are TRBV28 and TRBJ1-2, with a possible D match to TRBD1 (5 bases). Germline CDR1 is MDHEN and CDR2 is SYDVKM. This CDR3 comprises 15 residues. The V end was cut by 5 bases, the J end by 2 bases, with 15 bases between. In DNA, the CDR3 is TGTGCCAGCAGTCCTTTCAGGGTTAGAAACTATGGCTACACCTTC. Amino acids: CASSPFRVRNYGYTF.

This clonotype was seen more than once but under ten times. The chain employs TRBV6-2 or TRBV6-3 and TRBJ1-5; no clear D gene. The V end was cut by 2 bases, the J end by 0 bases, with 5 bases between. The germline CDR1 and CDR2 sequences are MNHEY and SVGEGT. This CDR3 comprises 14 residues. CDR3 amino acids: CASSYADSNQPQHF. The CDR3 nucleotides are TGTGCCAGCAGTTACGCGGATAGCAATCAGCCCCAGCATTTT.

The chain couples TRBV27 to TRBJ2-1, with a tentative D call TRBD2 (6 bases). V shed 3 bases and J shed 2 bases, with 11 bases lying between them. CDR3 length: 15 residues. CDR1 is MNHEY, CDR2 SMNVEV, per germline (reference sequence). CDR3 sequence reads: CASSFSGVTYNEQFF. The DNA for the CDR3 is TGTGCCAGCAGTTTTTCGGGGGTGACCTACAATGAGCAGTTCTTC.

V is TRBV7-9 and J is TRBJ2-7; no clear D. This CDR3 has 12 residues. Trimming shortened V by 2 bases and J by 3 bases, and 5 bases separated the two germline ends. The germline CDR1 and CDR2 sequences are SEHNR and FQNEAQ (reference sequence). CDR3 region: CASSLYNYEQYF. CDR3 DNA: TGTGCCAGCAGCTTATACAACTACGAGCAGTACTTC. The full variable domain, completed using reference TRBV7-9 and TRBJ2-7, is DTGVSQNPRHKITKRGQNVTFRCDPISEHNRLYWYRQTLGQGPEFLTYFQNEAQLEKSRLLSDRFSAERPKGSFSTLEIQRTEQGDSAMYLCASSLYNYEQYFGPGTRLTVT.

The genes are TRBV28 and TRBJ2-5; 8 nucleotides agree with TRBD1. This CDR3 is 17 amino acids long. Trimming cost V 4 bases and J 1 base; bases outside gene matches: 11. Looked up from germline, CDR1 is MDHEN and CDR2 is SYDVKM. The CDR3 sequence is CASSSRTGQGLQETQYF. The DNA for the CDR3 is TGTGCCAGCAGTTCGCGAACCGGACAGGGCCTCCAAGAGACCCAGTACTTC.

The V call is TRBV7-9, the J call TRBJ1-1; D unclear. Per germline, CDR1 SEHNR and CDR2 FQNEAQ (reference sequence). The CDR3 consists of 15 residues. The V gene lost 5 bases and the J gene lost 3 bases, with 16 bases spanning the gap. CDR3 loop: CASSRWEGMDTEAFF. The CDR3 nucleotides are TGTGCCAGCAGCCGCTGGGAGGGTATGGACACTGAAGCTTTCTTT.

The chain employs TRBV7-3 and TRBJ2-5; D is possibly TRBD1 or TRBD2 (7 bases each). CDR1 and CDR2 from the germline V gene are SGHTA and FQGTGA. The CDR3 has 17 amino acids. V was trimmed by 5 bases and J by 3 bases, leaving 22 bases between them. The CDR3 DNA sequence: TGTGCCAGCAGCCCCCGGCGGGCAGGGGGGGAAAAAGAGACCCAGTACTTC. This translates into CASSPRRAGGEKETQYF.

The chain links TRBV12-3 or TRBV12-4 to TRBJ2-7, with 7 bases that match TRBD1. Unmatched junction bases numbered 8, after V lost 5 bases and J lost 4 bases. CDR3 length: 14 amino acids. CDR3 nucleotides: TGTGCCAGCAGTGTCGGGACAGCTAGATACGAGCAGTACTTC. This sequence encodes CASSVGTARYEQYF.